Each of the 24 T cell receptor beta chains below was sequenced from the same sample in a study of CD8 T cells in Susac syndrome. When the RNA was reverse transcribed, random hexamers were used with an input of roughly 0.45 to 1 ug. TCRdb fed the immunoSEQ multiplex PCR reads into MiXCR, producing one record per CDR3 protein. The table lists 75,000 to 95,000 distinct CDR3 sequences, approximately 93% of them singletons. Sequenced material: CD8+ T cells from PBMCs. The source of these receptors is a human donor with Susac syndrome.

The chain has TRBV7-2 and TRBJ2-3; 9 bases line up with TRBD1. This CDR3 is built from 16 residues. The germline V gene has CDR1 SGHTA and CDR2 FQGNSA. V lost 5 bases and J lost 4; bases outside the gene matches: 10. The CDR3 DNA is TGTGCCAGCAGCAAACAGGGGGCTCGTGGCGCAGATACGCAGTATTTT. Protein product: CASSKQGARGADTQYF. The variable domain in full, completed from reference TRBV7-2 and TRBJ2-3, reads GAGVSQSPSNKVTEKGKDVELRCDPISGHTALYWYRQSLGQGLEFLIYFQGNSAPDKSGLPSDRFSAERTGGSVSTLTIQRTQQEDSAVYLCASSKQGARGADTQYFGPGTRLTVL.

CDR3 protein: CASSPPGPEQYF. The CDR3 coding sequence is TGTGCCAGCAGTCCCCCAGGGCCCGAGCAGTACTTC. The V and J genes are TRBV28 and TRBJ2-7; tentatively, D is TRBD1 (5 bases). This CDR3 is built from 12 residues. CDR1 is MDHEN, CDR2 SYDVKM, per germline. Trimming left V 5 bases short and J 6 bases short, with 11 bases between.

CDR3 protein: CASSLETGGIGENEQFF. CDR3 DNA: TGCGCCAGCAGCTTGGAGACGGGGGGTATTGGGGAAAATGAGCAGTTCTTC. The chain couples TRBV5-1 to TRBJ2-1, with 7 bases aligning to TRBD2. CDR3 length: 17 residues. CDR1 is SGHRS, CDR2 YFSETQ, per germline. The V and J ends lost 0 bases and 7 bases, in that order; junction bases with no gene match: 13.

The V call is TRBV9, the J call TRBJ1-2; D remains ambiguous. Germline V gives CDR1 SGDLS, CDR2 YYNGEE. Between the trimmed V and J ends, which lost 3 bases and 7 bases, there was a span of 13 bases. The CDR3 is 13 residues long. Here the CDR3 reads CASSAGISRGYTF. In nucleotides, the CDR3 is TGTGCCAGCAGCGCTGGGATTAGTCGTGGCTACACCTTC.

The chain combines TRBV7-9 with TRBJ2-1; perhaps TRBD2 as D (5 bases). CDR1 is SEHNR and CDR2 is FQNEAQ in the germline V gene (reference sequence). This CDR3 contains 13 residues. V was trimmed by 5 bases and J by 7 bases, leaving 12 bases between them. CDR3 sequence (DNA): TGTGCCAGCAGCCTAGGGAGCGTAAATGAGCAGTTCTTC. Protein product: CASSLGSVNEQFF.

The chain uses TRBV4-3 and TRBJ2-6; D remains ambiguous. The V gene's germline CDR1 is LGHNA and CDR2 YSLEER. The V and J ends lost 0 bases and 8 bases respectively, with 11 bases between them. The CDR3 extends over 15 amino acids. The CDR3 DNA is TGCGCCAGCAGCCAAGATCTCCCCCCCTCCAACGTCCTGACTTTC. As protein: CASSQDLPPSNVLTF.

This sequence joins TRBV18 and TRBJ2-7, with a possible D match to TRBD1 (6 bases). The CDR3 sequence is 15 residues long. CDR1 and CDR2 from the germline V gene are KGHSH and LQKENI. Trimming stripped 2 bases from V and 2 bases from J, with 13 bases between. The CDR3 sequence is CASSPREGETYEQYF. In DNA, the CDR3 is TGTGCCAGCTCACCAAGAGAGGGGGAAACCTACGAGCAGTACTTC.

The V and J genes are TRBV19 and TRBJ1-2; 7 nucleotides line up with TRBD1. The CDR3 is made up of 16 amino acids. The germline CDR1 and CDR2 sequences are LNHDA and SQIVND (reference sequence). The J segment lost 4 bases and the V segment lost 2 bases, leaving 10 bases of the junction unmatched. The DNA of the CDR3 is TGTGCCAGTAGTATATCCTGGGGACAGCCCGCCTATGGCTACACCTTC. Amino acid sequence: CASSISWGQPAYGYTF. The full variable domain, in which reference TRBV19 and TRBJ1-2 provide the parts outside the CDR3, is DGGITQSPKYLFRKEGQNVTLSCEQNLNHDAMYWYRQDPGQGLRLIYYSQIVNDFQKGDIAEGYSVSREKKESFPLTVTSAQKNPTAFYLCASSISWGQPAYGYTFGSGTRLTVV.

Turning to this clonotype: The conserved phenylalanine or tryptophan is not found at the CDR3 terminus, so this likely reflects a read error. This chain links TRBV14 with TRBJ1-1; TRBD1 agrees at 7 bases. The length of the CDR3 is 13 residues. Germline V gene lookup returns CDR1 SGHDN and CDR2 FVKESK. Germline trimming cut 4 bases from V and 3 bases from J; bases unmatched to any gene: 2. CDR3 sequence reads: CASSRQGDTEAFL. The CDR3 nucleotides read TGTGCCAGCAGCCGTCAGGGGGACACTGAAGCTTTCCTT.

The chain has TRBV5-4 and TRBJ2-3, with D tentatively TRBD2 (5 bases). The CDR3 has 12 amino acids. Germline CDR1 is SGHNT and CDR2 is YYREEE (reference sequence). Trimming cost V 0 bases and J 8 bases, with 7 bases left between them. The CDR3 DNA reads TGTGCCAGCAGCTTGGGTCTAGCTACGCAGTATTTT. It specifies CASSLGLATQYF.

V usage is TRBV5-1 and J usage is TRBJ1-1; D remains ambiguous. Germline assignment: CDR1 SGHRS and CDR2 YFSETQ. The CDR3 consists of 13 residues. Trimming pared 2 bases from V and 6 bases from J, leaving 11 bases between. For the CDR3, the DNA is TGCGCCAGCAGCTTAGATTCGGGTCCTGAAGCTTTCTTT. It yields the protein CASSLDSGPEAFF.

The rearrangement uses TRBV18 and TRBJ1-1; tentative D call: TRBD1 (5 bases). The CDR3 sequence is 13 residues long. Looked up from germline, CDR1 is KGHSH and CDR2 is LQKENI. Trimming pared 6 bases from V and 6 bases from J, leaving 14 bases between. The CDR3 spells CASSPSGYPEAFF. The CDR3 region has the DNA TGTGCCAGCTCCCCCTCAGGGTATCCTGAAGCTTTCTTT.

CDR3 loop: CASSQDLAGGLLSYEQYF. CDR3 sequence (DNA): TGCGCCAGCAGCCAAGATCTCGCAGGGGGCTTGTTATCCTACGAGCAGTACTTC. V gene TRBV4-3 combines with J gene TRBJ2-7; TRBD1 agrees at 8 bases. This CDR3 has 18 amino acids. V dropped 0 bases and J dropped 1; count of bases not matched to a gene: 11. Germline CDR1 LGHNA, CDR2 YSLEER.

This clonotype was seen once. V gene TRBV20-1 combines with J gene TRBJ1-3, with D possibly TRBD1 on 6 matching bases. Trimming stripped 5 bases from V and 0 bases from J, with 17 bases between. Looked up from germline, CDR1 is DFQATT and CDR2 is SNEGSKA (reference sequence). CDR3 length: 16 residues. The CDR3 protein is CSARGITGRSGNTIYF. In DNA, the CDR3 is TGCAGTGCTCGGGGAATAACAGGGCGCTCTGGAAACACCATATATTTT.

The J gene is TRBJ2-3, the V gene TRBV20-1; D call uncertain. The CDR3 contains 13 residues. The V end lost 3 bases, the J end lost 0 bases, and 7 bases lay between the germline ends. Looked up from germline, CDR1 is DFQATT and CDR2 is SNEGSKA (reference sequence). CDR3 in DNA: TGCAGTGCTAGGTTAGACAGCACAGATACGCAGTATTTT. This gives the protein CSARLDSTDTQYF.

This clonotype was seen only once. The V and J genes are TRBV29-1 and TRBJ1-1, with no clear D. Germline CDR1 is SQVTM and CDR2 is ANQGSEA. The CDR3 consists of 12 residues. V was pared by 2 bases and J by 1 base, with 5 bases between. Here the CDR3 DNA reads TGCAGCGTTGAATTGGGGAACACTGAAGCTTTCTTT. Its translation: CSVELGNTEAFF.

This chain links TRBV6-6 with TRBJ2-3; tentatively, D is TRBD1 (5 bases). The CDR3 loop spans 16 amino acids. CDR1 is MNHNY, CDR2 SVGAGI, per germline (reference sequence). The V gene lost 0 bases and the J gene lost 1 base, with 11 bases spanning the gap. DNA for the CDR3: TGTGCCAGCAGTTACTCCGCGGACATACGCACAGATACGCAGTATTTT. Protein: CASSYSADIRTDTQYF.

In this sample, this clonotype turned up once. The chain is built from TRBV20-1 and TRBJ2-1; TRBD2 matches 12 bases. Unmatched junction bases numbered 7, after V lost 5 bases and J lost 5 bases. This CDR3 has 15 residues. Germline V gives CDR1 DFQATT, CDR2 SNEGSKA (reference sequence). CDR3 region: CSAHILAGGNNEQFF. The DNA for the CDR3 is TGCAGTGCTCACATTCTAGCGGGGGGGAACAATGAGCAGTTCTTC.

The rearrangement joins TRBV5-8 to TRBJ2-1; 8 bases fit TRBD2. The germline V gene encodes CDR1 SGHTS and CDR2 YDEGEE. Germline trimming cut 1 base from V and 0 bases from J; bases unmatched to any gene: 3. This CDR3 has 16 amino acids. This CDR3 reads CASSLSGGPSYNEQFF. In DNA form, the CDR3 reads TGTGCCAGCAGCTTGTCGGGAGGGCCCTCCTACAATGAGCAGTTCTTC.

The rearrangement uses TRBV12-5 and TRBJ2-1; no clear D. The CDR3 spans 17 residues. Between the trimmed V and J ends, which lost 1 base and 7 bases, there was a span of 20 bases. Germline values: CDR1 LGHNT, CDR2 FRNRAP. This chain's CDR3 is CASGLAPGPRSFNEQFF. The CDR3, as DNA: TGTGCTAGTGGTTTGGCCCCGGGCCCCCGCTCCTTTAATGAGCAGTTCTTC.

The genes are TRBV5-1 and TRBJ2-5, with 11 bases that match TRBD2. The trim removed 4 bases at V and 5 bases at J, leaving 7 bases unmatched. Germline V gives CDR1 SGHRS, CDR2 YFSETQ. The CDR3 is made up of 15 amino acids. As DNA, the CDR3 is TGCGCCAGCAGCCTGACTAGCGGGGCGGCGGAGACCCAGTACTTC. It specifies CASSLTSGAAETQYF.

V gene TRBV6-5 combines with J gene TRBJ1-1; D may be TRBD1 (5 bases). Trimming pared 2 bases from V and 4 bases from J, leaving 11 bases between. The CDR3 extends over 14 amino acids. Germline CDR1 MNHEY, CDR2 SVGAGI. The CDR3 reads CASSYSRDFTEAFF. CDR3 sequence (DNA): TGTGCCAGCAGTTACAGCAGGGATTTCACTGAAGCTTTCTTT.

The V and J genes are TRBV9 and TRBJ1-1; D might be TRBD1 (5 bases). Germline CDR1 SGDLS, CDR2 YYNGEE. V lost 7 bases and J lost 11, with 15 bases in between. The CDR3 runs 11 residues. CDR3 in DNA: TGTGCCAGCGGGGGGATCGACGAGGCTTTCTTT. Its protein product is CASGGIDEAFF.

This sequence joins TRBV30 and TRBJ2-4; D gene ambiguous. CDR3 length: 16 residues. V lost 0 bases to trimming and J lost 0 bases, with 12 bases between them. The germline V gene has CDR1 GTSNPN and CDR2 SVGIG (reference sequence). CDR3 in amino acids: CAWSVGGYLAKNIQYF. The CDR3 nucleotides read TGTGCCTGGAGTGTCGGCGGTTACCTAGCCAAAAACATTCAGTACTTC. The variable domain in full, completed from reference TRBV30 and TRBJ2-4, reads SQTIHQWPATLVQPVGSPLSLECTVEGTSNPNLYWYRQAAGRGLQLLFYSVGIGQISSEVPQNLSASRPQDRQFILSSKKLLLSDSGFYLCAWSVGGYLAKNIQYFGAGTRLSVL.